These T cell receptor beta chains were read from a single sample in a study of blood T cell repertoires in COVID-19. Only in-frame clones appear in the TCRdb table, and some are missing; sequencing was by immunoSEQ multiplex PCR. The sample consists of fewer than 400,000 clones, approximately 90% of them appearing once. The sample comprised PBMCs or T cells enriched from blood (not recorded which). These receptors were collected from a woman aged 25 to 39 who had been exposed to COVID-19. Both conserved end residues are part of each CDR3. Fields, in order: V gene, D gene, J gene, clone size, CDR3 length, CDR3 protein, CDR3 DNA. A D gene is named only where the DNA matches it firmly. A row's size may be missing; if present it is once, few, many or a size class.

>TRBV2|-|TRBJ1-3|once|14
CASSEGTTGNTIYF
TGTGCCAGCAGCGAGGGGACTACTGGAAACACCATATATTTT
>TRBV28|TRBD1|TRBJ2-3|-|15
CASGRAGGTTDTQYF
TGTGCCAGCGGGCGGGCAGGGGGAACCACAGATACGCAGTATTTT
>TRBV3-1/TRBV3-2|TRBD1|TRBJ1-1|-|16
CASSQEGRGPWTEAFF
TGTGCCAGCAGCCAAGAGGGCAGGGGGCCTTGGACTGAAGCTTTCTTT
>TRBV11-2|-|TRBJ2-7|-|16
CASSLDRRPQTYEQYF
TGTGCCAGCAGCTTAGATAGGAGACCCCAGACCTACGAGCAGTACTTC
>TRBV6-1|-|TRBJ2-7|-|17
CASSEAWVPTGSYEQYF
TGTGCCAGCAGTGAAGCTTGGGTCCCGACAGGCTCCTACGAGCAGTACTTC
>TRBV25-1|TRBD1|TRBJ1-2|-|11
CASGQGGGYTF
TGTGCCAGTGGACAGGGGGGAGGCTACACCTTC
>TRBV7-2|-|TRBJ1-6|-|15
CASSLGQSSNSPLHF
TGTGCCAGCAGCTTAGGACAGTCGTCTAATTCACCCCTCCACTTT
>TRBV2|TRBD1|TRBJ1-1|-|16
CASLHVGQGASGEAFF
TGTGCCAGCCTTCATGTAGGACAGGGGGCGAGCGGTGAAGCTTTCTTT
>TRBV5-1|-|TRBJ2-5|-|16
CASSLSPPSLGETQYF
TGCGCCAGCAGCTTGTCTCCCCCCAGCCTAGGAGAGACCCAGTACTTC
>TRBV4-1|-|TRBJ1-1|-|13
CASSRRGNTEAFF
TGCGCCAGCAGCCGGAGGGGAAACACTGAAGCTTTCTTT
>TRBV5-1|TRBD1|TRBJ1-2|-|14
CASSEGANVGGYTF
TGCGCCAGCAGTGAGGGGGCGAATGTCGGTGGCTACACCTTC
>TRBV7-9|-|TRBJ1-6|-|16
CASSPPTDGAGSPLHF
TGTGCCAGCAGTCCCCCAACGGACGGCGCGGGGTCACCCCTCCACTTT
>TRBV7-2|TRBD2|TRBJ2-1|-|17
CASSSRWAGEILNEQFF
TGTGCCAGCAGCTCGAGGTGGGCGGGGGAAATTCTCAATGAGCAGTTCTTC
>TRBV6-1|-|TRBJ1-6|-|10
CASSELALHF
TGTGCCAGCAGTGAGTTAGCCCTCCACTTT
>TRBV7-2|-|TRBJ1-2|-|18
CASSLGIRWRNGNYGYTF
TGTGCCAGCAGCTTAGGAATCCGGTGGAGGAACGGTAACTATGGCTACACCTTC
>TRBV18|TRBD1|TRBJ1-1|-|14
CASATGSLNTEAFF
TGTGCCAGCGCGACAGGGTCCTTGAACACTGAAGCTTTCTTT
>TRBV6-5|-|TRBJ2-6|-|15
CASSRSDSGANVLTF
TGTGCCAGCAGTCGGAGTGACTCTGGGGCCAACGTCCTGACTTTC
>TRBV11-2|-|TRBJ1-2|-|13
CASSSTGSYGYTF
TGTGCCAGCAGCTCTACAGGGAGCTATGGCTACACCTTC
>TRBV2|TRBD2|TRBJ2-3|-|15
CASSLPGLHTDTQYF
TGTGCCAGCAGTCTGCCGGGACTACACACAGATACGCAGTATTTT
>TRBV15|TRBD1|TRBJ1-1|-|15
CATSRIGTVNTEAFF
TGTGCCACCAGCAGGATAGGGACAGTGAACACTGAAGCTTTCTTT
>TRBV7-9|-|TRBJ1-5|-|14
CASSSWTRPGPQHF
TGTGCCAGCAGCTCTTGGACACGTCCCGGCCCCCAGCATTTT
>TRBV5-6|TRBD2|TRBJ2-7|-|17
CASSLVGLAVETYEQYF
TGTGCCAGCAGCTTGGTTGGGCTAGCGGTGGAGACCTACGAGCAGTACTTC
>TRBV5-1|-|TRBJ1-3|-|16
CASSLGQPYSENTIYF
TGCGCCAGCAGCTTGGGACAGCCGTATTCTGAAAACACCATATATTTT
>TRBV7-9|-|TRBJ2-5|-|13
CASSFGGAETQYF
TGTGCCAGCAGCTTCGGCGGGGCAGAGACCCAGTACTTC
>TRBV2|-|TRBJ1-1|-|14
CASRSGTRGTEAFF
TGTGCCAGCAGGTCCGGGACGCGGGGGACTGAAGCTTTCTTT
>TRBV3-1/TRBV3-2|-|TRBJ1-4|-|14
CASSHTTSGGKLFF
TGTGCCAGCAGCCATACCACCTCCGGAGGGAAGCTGTTTTTT
>TRBV28|TRBD1|TRBJ1-1|once|16
CASRIYGQGTVERAFF
TGTGCCAGCAGGATATATGGACAGGGAACGGTCGAACGGGCTTTCTTT
>TRBV10-2|TRBD1|TRBJ1-1|-|15
CASSEFRDSAKEAFF
TGCGCCAGCAGTGAATTCCGGGACAGCGCTAAAGAAGCTTTCTTT